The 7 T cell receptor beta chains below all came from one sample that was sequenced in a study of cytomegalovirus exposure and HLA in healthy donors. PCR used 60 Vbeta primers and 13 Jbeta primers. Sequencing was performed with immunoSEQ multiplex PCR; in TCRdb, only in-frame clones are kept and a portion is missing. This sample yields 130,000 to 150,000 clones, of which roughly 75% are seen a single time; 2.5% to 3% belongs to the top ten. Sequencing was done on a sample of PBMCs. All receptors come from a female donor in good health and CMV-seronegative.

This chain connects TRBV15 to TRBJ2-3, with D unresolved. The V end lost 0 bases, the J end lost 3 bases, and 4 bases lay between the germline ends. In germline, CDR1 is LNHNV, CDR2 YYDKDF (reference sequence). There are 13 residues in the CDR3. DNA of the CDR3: TGTGCCACCAGCAGAGATAGAACAGATACGCAGTATTTT. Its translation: CATSRDRTDTQYF. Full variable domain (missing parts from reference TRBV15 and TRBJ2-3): DAMVIQNPRYQVTQFGKPVTLSCSQTLNHNVMYWYQQKSSQAPKLLFHYYDKDFNNEADTPDNFQSRRPNTSFCFLDIRSPGLGDTAMYLCATSRDRTDTQYFGPGTRLTVL.

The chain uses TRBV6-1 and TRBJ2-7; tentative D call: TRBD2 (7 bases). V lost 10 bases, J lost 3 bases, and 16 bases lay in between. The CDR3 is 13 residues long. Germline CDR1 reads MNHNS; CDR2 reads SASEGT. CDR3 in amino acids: CATGRDILYEQYF. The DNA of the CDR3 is TGTGCCACAGGGAGGGACATACTCTACGAGCAGTACTTC.

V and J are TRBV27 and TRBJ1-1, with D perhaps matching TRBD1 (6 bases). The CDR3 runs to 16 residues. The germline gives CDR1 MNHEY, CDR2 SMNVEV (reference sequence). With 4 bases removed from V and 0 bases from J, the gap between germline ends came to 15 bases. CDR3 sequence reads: CASSSSRGIMNTEAFF. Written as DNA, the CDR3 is TGTGCCAGCAGTTCATCCAGGGGAATCATGAACACTGAAGCTTTCTTT.

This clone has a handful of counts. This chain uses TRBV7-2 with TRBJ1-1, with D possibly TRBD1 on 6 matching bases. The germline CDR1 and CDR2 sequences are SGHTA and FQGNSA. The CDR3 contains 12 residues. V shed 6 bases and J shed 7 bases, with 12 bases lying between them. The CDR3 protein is CASRRQAGEAFF. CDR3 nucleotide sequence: TGTGCCAGCAGACGACAGGCGGGTGAAGCTTTCTTT.

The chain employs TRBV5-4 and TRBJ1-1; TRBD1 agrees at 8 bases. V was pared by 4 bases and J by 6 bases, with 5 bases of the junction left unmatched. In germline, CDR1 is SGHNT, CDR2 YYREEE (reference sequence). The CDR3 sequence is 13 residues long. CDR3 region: CASSAGTGPEAFF. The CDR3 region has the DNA TGTGCCAGCAGCGCCGGGACAGGCCCTGAAGCTTTCTTT.

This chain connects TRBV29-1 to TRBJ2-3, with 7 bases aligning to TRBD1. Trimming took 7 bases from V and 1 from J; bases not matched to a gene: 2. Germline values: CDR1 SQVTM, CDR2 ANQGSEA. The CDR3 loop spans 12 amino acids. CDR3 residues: CSGGTGTDTQYF. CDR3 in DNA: TGCAGCGGAGGGACAGGCACAGATACGCAGTATTTT.

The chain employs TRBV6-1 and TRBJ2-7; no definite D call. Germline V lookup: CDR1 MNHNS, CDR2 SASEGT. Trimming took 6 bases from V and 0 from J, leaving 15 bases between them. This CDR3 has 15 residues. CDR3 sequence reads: CASRSLQVYSYEQYF. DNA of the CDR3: TGTGCCAGCAGGAGCCTCCAGGTTTACTCCTACGAGCAGTACTTC.